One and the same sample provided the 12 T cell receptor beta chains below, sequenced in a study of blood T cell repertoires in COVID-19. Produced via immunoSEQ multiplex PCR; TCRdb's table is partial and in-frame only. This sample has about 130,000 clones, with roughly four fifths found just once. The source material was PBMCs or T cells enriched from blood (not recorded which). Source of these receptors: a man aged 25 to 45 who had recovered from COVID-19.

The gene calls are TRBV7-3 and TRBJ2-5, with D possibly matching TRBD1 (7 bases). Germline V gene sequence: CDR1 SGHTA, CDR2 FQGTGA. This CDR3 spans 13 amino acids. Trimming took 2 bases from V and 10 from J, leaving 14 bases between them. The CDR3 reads CASSLGTVEGQYF. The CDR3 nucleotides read TGTGCCAGCAGCTTAGGGACAGTGGAGGGCCAGTACTTC.

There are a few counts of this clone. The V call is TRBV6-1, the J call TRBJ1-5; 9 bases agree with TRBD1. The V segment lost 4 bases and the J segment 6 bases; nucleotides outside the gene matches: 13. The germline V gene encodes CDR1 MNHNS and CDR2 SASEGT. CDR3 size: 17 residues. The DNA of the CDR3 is TGTGCCAGCAGTGGCCTCGGAGGGACAGGGAGGGTTCAGCCCCAGCATTTT. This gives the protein CASSGLGGTGRVQPQHF.

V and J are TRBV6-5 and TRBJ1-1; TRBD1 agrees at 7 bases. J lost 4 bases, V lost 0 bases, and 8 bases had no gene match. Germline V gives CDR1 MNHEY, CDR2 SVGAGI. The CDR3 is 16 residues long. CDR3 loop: CASSYSTGISGTEAFF. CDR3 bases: TGTGCCAGCAGTTACTCGACAGGGATAAGCGGCACTGAAGCTTTCTTT.

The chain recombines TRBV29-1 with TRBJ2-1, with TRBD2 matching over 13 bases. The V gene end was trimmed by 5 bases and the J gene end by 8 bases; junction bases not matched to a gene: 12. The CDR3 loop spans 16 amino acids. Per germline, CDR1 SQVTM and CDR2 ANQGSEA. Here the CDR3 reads CSVHGWTSGRYDEQFF. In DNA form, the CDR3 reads TGCAGCGTTCATGGATGGACTAGCGGGAGATATGATGAGCAGTTCTTC.

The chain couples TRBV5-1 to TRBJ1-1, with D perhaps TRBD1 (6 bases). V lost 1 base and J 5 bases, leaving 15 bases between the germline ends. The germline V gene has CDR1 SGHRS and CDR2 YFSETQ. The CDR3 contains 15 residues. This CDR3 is CASSLFTGPGTEAFF. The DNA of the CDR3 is TGCGCCAGCAGCTTGTTCACAGGGCCGGGGACTGAAGCTTTCTTT.

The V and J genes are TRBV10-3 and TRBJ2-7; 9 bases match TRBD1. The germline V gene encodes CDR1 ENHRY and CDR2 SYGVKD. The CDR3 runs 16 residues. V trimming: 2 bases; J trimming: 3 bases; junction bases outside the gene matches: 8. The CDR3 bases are TGTGCCATCAGTGAGGAGCCCGGGACAGGGCACTACGAGCAGTACTTC. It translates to CAISEEPGTGHYEQYF.

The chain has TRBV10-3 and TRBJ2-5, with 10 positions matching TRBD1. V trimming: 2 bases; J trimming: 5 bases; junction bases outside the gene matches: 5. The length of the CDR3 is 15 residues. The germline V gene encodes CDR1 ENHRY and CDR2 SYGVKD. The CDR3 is CAISEPQTGGETQYF. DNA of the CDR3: TGTGCCATCAGTGAGCCACAGACAGGGGGCGAGACCCAGTACTTC.

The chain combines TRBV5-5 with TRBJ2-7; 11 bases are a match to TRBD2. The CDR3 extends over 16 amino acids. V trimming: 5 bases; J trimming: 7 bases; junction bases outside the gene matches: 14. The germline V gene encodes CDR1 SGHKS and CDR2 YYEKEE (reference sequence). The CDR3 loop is CASRPGLAEGVREQYF. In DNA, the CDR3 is TGTGCCAGCAGGCCGGGACTAGCGGAGGGAGTACGAGAGCAGTACTTC.

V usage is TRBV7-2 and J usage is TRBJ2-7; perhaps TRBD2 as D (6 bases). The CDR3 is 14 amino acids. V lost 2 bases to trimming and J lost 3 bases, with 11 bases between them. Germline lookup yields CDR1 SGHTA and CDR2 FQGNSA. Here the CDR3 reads CASSLWAGIYEQYF. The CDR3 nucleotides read TGTGCCAGCAGCTTATGGGCGGGAATCTACGAGCAGTACTTC.

The CDR3 spells CASSISGGAVDTQYF. The CDR3 region has the DNA TGTGCCAGTAGTATAAGTGGGGGGGCGGTAGATACGCAGTATTTT. The V and J genes are TRBV19 and TRBJ2-3; tentative D call: TRBD2 (7 bases). Trimming left V 2 bases short and J 5 bases short, with 14 bases between. There are 15 residues in the CDR3. CDR1 is LNHDA and CDR2 is SQIVND in the germline V gene (reference sequence).

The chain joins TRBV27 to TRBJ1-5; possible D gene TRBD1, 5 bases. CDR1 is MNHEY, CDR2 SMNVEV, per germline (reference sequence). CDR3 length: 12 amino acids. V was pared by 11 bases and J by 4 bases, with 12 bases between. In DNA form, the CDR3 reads TGTGCCGCGTGGGGGAGGAATCAGCCCCAGCATTTT. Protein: CAAWGRNQPQHF.

In nucleotides, the CDR3 is TGTGCCAGTAGTGTTAAGCGGGCGAGCTCCTACAATGAGCAGTTCTTC. Amino acids: CASSVKRASSYNEQFF. This chain connects TRBV19 to TRBJ2-1; D perhaps matches TRBD2 (6 bases). Germline V CDR1 and CDR2: LNHDA, SQIVND (reference sequence). Trimming took 5 bases from V and 0 from J, leaving 14 bases between them. The CDR3 has 16 residues.